Presented here are 16 T cell receptor beta chains from one specimen sequenced in a study of cytomegalovirus exposure and HLA in healthy donors. The PCR made use of 60 Vbeta and 13 Jbeta primers. Sequencing was performed with immunoSEQ multiplex PCR; in TCRdb, only in-frame clones are kept and a portion is missing. The profile covers approximately 100,000 clones, with about 68% appearing a single time and roughly 2% taken by the ten largest. The material sequenced was PBMCs. The receptors shown here come from a human donor in good health.

V usage is TRBV5-3 and J usage is TRBJ2-1, with 8 positions matching TRBD1. TRBV5-3 is noted as an ORF with a role that remains uncertain. The CDR3 is made up of 15 amino acids. With V trimmed by 3 bases and J by 1 base, 3 bases remained unmatched. The CDR3 reads CARSWTGFSYNEQFF. CDR3 coding DNA: TGTGCCAGAAGCTGGACAGGGTTTTCCTACAATGAGCAGTTCTTC.

V gene TRBV15 combines with J gene TRBJ1-6, with TRBD1 matching 7 bases. J lost 4 bases, V lost 0 bases, and 9 bases had no gene match. CDR3 length: 18 amino acids. Germline V gives CDR1 LNHNV, CDR2 YYDKDF (reference sequence). The CDR3 nucleotides read TGTGCCACCAGCAGAGATCTCGTGTCAGGGGGTTATAATTCACCCCTCCACTTT. Translated: CATSRDLVSGGYNSPLHF.

The chain joins TRBV15 to TRBJ1-5, with D unresolved. The V gene's germline CDR1 is LNHNV and CDR2 YYDKDF (reference sequence). With 0 bases removed from V and 4 bases from J, the gap between germline ends came to 7 bases. The CDR3 runs 14 residues. The DNA of the CDR3 is TGTGCCACCAGCAGAGATACAGTGAATCAGCCCCAGCATTTT. The encoded protein is CATSRDTVNQPQHF. Filled out from reference TRBV15 and TRBJ1-5, the complete variable domain reads DAMVIQNPRYQVTQFGKPVTLSCSQTLNHNVMYWYQQKSSQAPKLLFHYYDKDFNNEADTPDNFQSRRPNTSFCFLDIRSPGLGDTAMYLCATSRDTVNQPQHFGDGTRLSIL.

V usage is TRBV7-3 and J usage is TRBJ2-5, with 7 bases lining up with TRBD1. The CDR3 has 18 residues. Germline V gene data show CDR1 as SGHTA and CDR2 as FQGTGA. V dropped 0 bases and J dropped 2; count of bases not matched to a gene: 12. CDR3 DNA sequence: TGTGCCAGCAGCTTAACTCGCCTAGGGGGCTTGGGGCAAGAGACCCAGTACTTC. It yields the protein CASSLTRLGGLGQETQYF.

V usage is TRBV6-5 and J usage is TRBJ2-5; tentatively, D is TRBD2 (6 bases). The CDR3 has 15 residues. Germline V CDR1 and CDR2: MNHEY, SVGAGI. The V and J ends lost 2 bases and 2 bases respectively, with 12 bases between them. The CDR3 sequence is CASSYGGAGQETQYF. The CDR3, as DNA: TGTGCCAGCAGTTACGGAGGGGCGGGTCAAGAGACCCAGTACTTC.

The chain carries TRBV5-4 and TRBJ1-1; D call uncertain. CDR3 length equals 13 residues. The ends were cut back, 1 base at V and 1 base at J, with 5 bases in the middle. Looked up from germline, CDR1 is SGHNT and CDR2 is YYREEE (reference sequence). In DNA form, the CDR3 reads TGTGCCAGCAGCTTGTCACAGAACACTGAAGCTTTCTTT. Its protein product is CASSLSQNTEAFF.

This CDR3 is CASSPEAGYGYTF. For the CDR3, the DNA is TGCGCCAGCAGCCCAGAGGCAGGGTATGGCTACACCTTC. This rearrangement joins TRBV4-3 to TRBJ1-2, with a weak D call TRBD1 (5 bases). The CDR3 spans 13 residues. Germline CDR1 and CDR2: LGHNA and YSLEER. V was pared by 4 bases and J by 5 bases, with 11 bases between.

The chain recombines TRBV18 with TRBJ2-5; tentative D call: TRBD2 (6 bases). Trimming took off 6 bases at V and 2 bases at J, with 10 bases between the two ends. CDR1 and CDR2 (germline): KGHSH, LQKENI. CDR3 length equals 13 residues. The CDR3 reads CASSRAGQETQYF. CDR3 in DNA: TGTGCCAGCTCCAGGGCGGGACAAGAGACCCAGTACTTC. The full variable domain, rest sourced from reference TRBV18 and TRBJ2-5, is NAGVMQNPRHLVRRRGQEARLRCSPMKGHSHVYWYRQLPEEGLKFMVYLQKENIIDESGMPKERFSAEFPKEGPSILRIQQVVRGDSAAYFCASSRAGQETQYFGPGTRLLVL.

The gene calls are TRBV5-5 and TRBJ1-5; 10 bases are a match to TRBD1. CDR1 is SGHKS and CDR2 is YYEKEE in the germline V gene (reference sequence). The CDR3 covers 17 residues. The ends lost 4 bases at V and 4 bases at J; junction bases unmatched: 11. The CDR3 here is CASSTGTGASSNQPQHF. In nucleotides, the CDR3 is TGTGCCAGCAGCACTGGGACAGGGGCTTCATCTAATCAGCCCCAGCATTTT.

This clone has more than one count but fewer than ten. The chain combines TRBV7-3 with TRBJ1-5; D perhaps matches TRBD1 (6 bases). V lost 2 bases, J lost 5 bases, and 19 bases lay in between. Germline CDR1 and CDR2: SGHTA and FQGTGA. There are 17 residues in the CDR3. The chain's CDR3 is CASSLSQGGSGDQPQHF. Written as DNA, the CDR3 is TGTGCCAGCAGCTTATCCCAAGGGGGATCAGGCGATCAGCCCCAGCATTTT.

The chain links TRBV5-5 to TRBJ1-5; 7 positions match TRBD1. V shed 4 bases and J 3 bases; nucleotides not matched to a gene: 10. Germline CDR1 and CDR2: SGHKS and YYEKEE (reference sequence). CDR3 length: 16 residues. In DNA form, the CDR3 reads TGTGCCAGCAGCCACCTAACAGGGGTGGACAATCAGCCCCAGCATTTT. Translated, it gives CASSHLTGVDNQPQHF.

V and J are TRBV19 and TRBJ2-1; a weak D match, TRBD2 (6 bases). Germline CDR1 LNHDA, CDR2 SQIVND (reference sequence). The ends were cut back, 4 bases at V and 10 bases at J, with 11 bases in the middle. The CDR3 runs to 12 residues. CDR3 residues: CASSNLAEEQFF. CDR3 nucleotides: TGTGCCAGTAGTAATTTAGCGGAGGAGCAGTTCTTC. The full variable domain, with the rest looked up from reference TRBV19 and TRBJ2-1, is DGGITQSPKYLFRKEGQNVTLSCEQNLNHDAMYWYRQDPGQGLRLIYYSQIVNDFQKGDIAEGYSVSREKKESFPLTVTSAQKNPTAFYLCASSNLAEEQFFGPGTRLTVL.

V and J are TRBV30 and TRBJ2-7, with 7 bases identical to TRBD1. This CDR3 is 13 amino acids long. Germline V gene lookup returns CDR1 GTSNPN and CDR2 SVGIG (reference sequence). The V and J ends lost 7 bases and 2 bases, in that order; junction bases with no gene match: 8. For the CDR3, the DNA is TGTGCCTTGTCCCCGGGACAGACCTACGAGCAGTACTTC. It codes for CALSPGQTYEQYF.

This clone has more than one count but fewer than ten. The V call is TRBV4-3, the J call TRBJ2-1; the D gene is possibly TRBD2 (5 bases). CDR1 and CDR2 (germline): LGHNA, YSLEER. This CDR3 comprises 16 residues. Trimming pared 3 bases from V and 4 bases from J, leaving 16 bases between. CDR3 residues: CASSQGETWSYNEQFF. As DNA, the CDR3 is TGCGCCAGCAGCCAGGGAGAGACCTGGAGTTACAATGAGCAGTTCTTC.

The gene calls are TRBV19 and TRBJ1-3; D possibly corresponds to TRBD1 (6 bases). Looked up from germline, CDR1 is LNHDA and CDR2 is SQIVND (reference sequence). The V end was cut by 5 bases, the J end by 0 bases, with 8 bases between. CDR3 length: 14 amino acids. The CDR3 DNA follows: TGTGCCAGTAGTCCAGGGGTCTCTGGAAACACCATATATTTT. Its translation: CASSPGVSGNTIYF.

The rearrangement joins TRBV6-4 to TRBJ2-3; D not resolved. V was clipped by 0 bases and J by 1 base, with 5 bases between them. Per the germline V gene, CDR1 is MRHNA and CDR2 is SNTAGT. There are 14 residues in the CDR3. The CDR3: CASSDSRGTDTQYF. The DNA for the CDR3 is TGTGCCAGCAGTGACTCGCGCGGCACAGATACGCAGTATTTT.